The 32 T cell receptor beta chains given below trace back to one sample, sequenced in a study of blood T cell repertoires in COVID-19. The assay was immunoSEQ multiplex PCR, and TCRdb's table has in-frame clones only and misses some. The table lists about 53,000 clones, 75% to 90% of them singletons, with roughly 2.7% in the top ten. The sequencing input was peripheral blood. All receptors derive from an older man with acute or convalescent COVID-19.

The J gene is TRBJ1-6, the V gene TRBV3-1 (or the pseudogene TRBV3-2); no clear D gene. Germline-derived CDR1 and CDR2 are LGHDT and YNNKEL (reference sequence). This CDR3 contains 15 residues. The V end was cut by 0 bases, the J end by 4 bases, with 7 bases between. The CDR3 loop reads CASSQELNYNSPLHF. CDR3 sequence (DNA): TGTGCCAGCAGCCAAGAGTTAAATTATAATTCACCCCTCCACTTT.

The chain recombines TRBV18 with TRBJ2-1; D perhaps matches TRBD2 (6 bases). The CDR3 totals 16 residues. Deletions cut 2 bases from V and 9 bases from J, with 20 bases between. CDR1 and CDR2 (germline): KGHSH, LQKENI. CDR3 DNA: TGTGCCAGCTCACCAGGGGCGGATAGCGGCCTGGGTGAGCAGTTCTTC. Its translation is CASSPGADSGLGEQFF. The full variable domain, rest sourced from reference TRBV18 and TRBJ2-1, is NAGVMQNPRHLVRRRGQEARLRCSPMKGHSHVYWYRQLPEEGLKFMVYLQKENIIDESGMPKERFSAEFPKEGPSILRIQQVVRGDSAAYFCASSPGADSGLGEQFFGPGTRLTVL.

This clone was counted once. V is TRBV5-1 and J is TRBJ2-7; no clear D gene. The CDR3 runs 15 residues. V was pared by 4 bases and J by 2 bases, with 16 bases between. The germline V gene has CDR1 SGHRS and CDR2 YFSETQ. The CDR3, as DNA: TGCGCCAGCAGCCGTCTAGGAGCCGGTGCCTACGAGCAGTACTTC. Its translation is CASSRLGAGAYEQYF.

The chain combines TRBV25-1 with TRBJ2-1; TRBD1 agrees at 8 bases. This CDR3 spans 16 amino acids. J gave up 7 bases and V 1 base, and 9 bases lay outside the gene matches. Germline V CDR1 and CDR2: MGHDK, SYGVNS. The CDR3 DNA reads TGTGCCAGCAGTGAATGGGGAGGACAGGGTGCAAATGAGCAGTTCTTC. Protein: CASSEWGGQGANEQFF.

Written as DNA, the CDR3 is TGTGCCAGCTCACCCACCCGAGCAAGACAGAGCCCTAGCACAGATACGCAGTATTTT. The encoded protein is CASSPTRARQSPSTDTQYF. The rearrangement joins TRBV18 to TRBJ2-3, with D possibly TRBD1 on 5 matching bases. The CDR3 consists of 19 residues. V was cut by 3 bases and J by 0 bases, with 22 bases left in between. Germline CDR1 KGHSH, CDR2 LQKENI.

The genes are TRBV20-1 and TRBJ2-7; D remains unclear. The V end lost 6 bases, the J end lost 2 bases, and 5 bases lay between the germline ends. CDR3 size: 10 residues. From germline, CDR1 is DFQATT and CDR2 SNEGSKA (reference sequence). The CDR3 loop reads CSAAAYEQYF. The CDR3 DNA is TGCAGTGCGGCCGCCTACGAGCAGTACTTC.

The V and J genes are TRBV16 and TRBJ1-1, with 9 bases aligning to TRBD1. V shed 0 bases, J shed 0 bases, and the junction held 2 bases outside the gene matches. The CDR3 extends over 16 amino acids. Germline loops: CDR1 KGHSY, CDR2 FQNENV. CDR3 in amino acids: CASSQSRDRVNTEAFF. CDR3 sequence (DNA): TGTGCCAGCAGCCAATCGAGGGACAGGGTGAACACTGAAGCTTTCTTT. Looking up the rest from reference TRBV16 and TRBJ1-1 gives the full variable domain: GEEVAQTPKHLVRGEGQKAKLYCAPIKGHSYVFWYQQVLKNEFKFLISFQNENVFDETGMPKERFSAKCLPNSPCSLEIQATKLEDSAVYFCASSQSRDRVNTEAFFGQGTRLTVV.

The V gene is TRBV24-1, the J gene TRBJ1-2; 8 positions agree with TRBD1. V shed 4 bases, J shed 3 bases, and the junction held 3 bases outside the gene matches. Germline CDR1 reads KGHDR; CDR2 reads SFDVKD. CDR3 length: 14 amino acids. CDR3: CATSELTGDYGYTF. The CDR3 DNA follows: TGTGCCACCAGTGAACTGACAGGGGACTATGGCTACACCTTC.

The chain has TRBV19 and TRBJ1-2; D perhaps matches TRBD1 (6 bases). Germline loops: CDR1 LNHDA, CDR2 SQIVND (reference sequence). V was shortened by 5 bases and J by 4 bases, with 14 bases between the two germline ends. The CDR3 loop spans 14 amino acids. CDR3 sequence: CASSPRQDSYGYTF. CDR3 DNA: TGTGCCAGTAGTCCACGACAGGACTCCTATGGCTACACCTTC.

As DNA, the CDR3 is TGTGCCAGCACCCTAGCGGGCCCAACCTACGAGCAGTACTTC. It codes for CASTLAGPTYEQYF. The rearrangement uses TRBV11-2 and TRBJ2-7, with TRBD2 matching over 8 bases. CDR1 SGHAT and CDR2 FQNNGV come from the germline V gene. The V gene end was trimmed by 7 bases and the J gene end by 2 bases; junction bases not matched to a gene: 7. This CDR3 is 14 amino acids long.

The gene calls are TRBV6-6 and TRBJ1-5; 9 bases are shared with TRBD1. The V and J ends lost 7 bases and 4 bases, in that order; junction bases with no gene match: 5. Germline CDR1 is MNHNY and CDR2 is SVGAGI (reference sequence). The CDR3 length is 14 residues. The CDR3 is CASTPDRGNQPQHF. The CDR3 DNA is TGTGCCAGCACCCCGGACAGGGGAAATCAGCCCCAGCATTTT.

This chain links TRBV5-1 with TRBJ2-1, with 13 nucleotides matching TRBD2. V shed 6 bases, J shed 4 bases, and the junction held 4 bases outside the gene matches. In germline, CDR1 is SGHRS, CDR2 YFSETQ. This CDR3 has 15 residues. The CDR3 region is CASKMTSGGYNEQFF. The CDR3 bases are TGCGCCAGCAAAATGACTAGCGGGGGGTACAATGAGCAGTTCTTC.

The CDR3 sequence: CASSDDRGWEKLFF. As DNA, the CDR3 is TGTGCCAGCAGCGATGACAGGGGGTGGGAAAAACTGTTTTTT. The V call is TRBV5-8, the J call TRBJ1-4, with 9 bases that match TRBD1. The germline V gene encodes CDR1 SGHTS and CDR2 YDEGEE. This CDR3 region has 14 residues. The junction had 6 bases not matched to a gene; V was cut back by 4 bases and J by 8 bases.

The CDR3 loop is CASSLEGQGNYGYTF. The CDR3 DNA reads TGTGCCAGCAGCTTGGAGGGACAGGGTAACTATGGCTACACCTTC. The J gene is TRBJ1-2, the V gene TRBV5-5; 9 positions agree with TRBD1. V lost 0 bases, J lost 1 base, and 1 base stayed unmatched. The CDR3 is made up of 15 amino acids. Germline V gene data show CDR1 as SGHKS and CDR2 as YYEKEE (reference sequence).

The rearrangement joins TRBV10-3 to TRBJ2-3, with 11 bases aligning to TRBD1. CDR1 and CDR2 from the germline V gene are ENHRY and SYGVKD. The CDR3 is 15 amino acids. Germline trimming cut 6 bases from V and 3 bases from J; bases unmatched to any gene: 5. As DNA, the CDR3 is TGTGCCATCAGGAAGGGACAGGGGGGTACAGATACGCAGTATTTT. As protein: CAIRKGQGGTDTQYF.

The J gene is TRBJ2-3, the V gene TRBV5-5, with 14 nucleotides matching TRBD2. The CDR3 totals 17 residues. With 3 bases clipped from V and 5 bases from J, the junction kept 8 bases outside the gene matches. Germline V gives CDR1 SGHKS, CDR2 YYEKEE (reference sequence). CDR3 sequence: CASSYRLAGGPGDTQYF. CDR3 DNA: TGTGCCAGCAGCTATCGACTAGCGGGGGGGCCGGGAGATACGCAGTATTTT.

CDR3 sequence (DNA): TGCGCCAGCAGCTTGGCCCCTAGCGATCAGCAGTTCTTC. Its translation is CASSLAPSDQQFF. This chain joins TRBV5-1 and TRBJ2-1; possible D gene TRBD2, 6 bases. The CDR3 has 13 residues. Per the germline V gene, CDR1 is SGHRS and CDR2 is YFSETQ. Trimming cost V 0 bases and J 11 bases, with 12 bases left between them.

The chain combines TRBV9 with TRBJ2-1; TRBD1 might be the D (6 bases). Trimming cost V 3 bases and J 1 base, with 11 bases left between them. The germline V gene has CDR1 SGDLS and CDR2 YYNGEE. The CDR3 totals 15 residues. CDR3 nucleotides: TGTGCCAGCAGCGCACTACAGGGATCCTACAATGAGCAGTTCTTC. Its translation: CASSALQGSYNEQFF.

This chain connects TRBV30 to TRBJ1-5; no reliable D call. Trimming took 0 bases from V and 7 from J, leaving 10 bases between them. CDR3 length equals 13 residues. Germline V CDR1 and CDR2: GTSNPN, SVGIG (reference sequence). CDR3 sequence: CAWSVRGEQPQHF. CDR3 nucleotides: TGTGCCTGGAGTGTCCGAGGCGAGCAGCCCCAGCATTTT.

Regarding this clone: Relative to the germline gene, one junction end is altered; a read error may explain this. The chain has TRBV7-7 and TRBJ2-6, with 7 positions matching TRBD2. CDR1 SSHAT and CDR2 FNYEAQ come from the germline V gene (reference sequence). There are 16 residues in the CDR3. The CDR3 DNA reads TGTGCTAGCAGCCCCTCGGGGGGCTCTGGGGCCAACGTCCTGACTTTC. Protein: CASSPSGGSGANVLTF.

The CDR3 nucleotides read TGTGCCAGCAGCCGCCGGACTAGCGGGGGGGCCGTCAACACCGGGGAGCTGTTTTTT. Translation: CASSRRTSGGAVNTGELFF. V and J are TRBV4-2 and TRBJ2-2; TRBD2 matches 15 bases. V was clipped by 4 bases and J by 2 bases; unmatched bases: 8. Germline V gene lookup returns CDR1 LGHNA and CDR2 YNFKEQ. CDR3 size: 19 residues.

This sequence joins TRBV5-1 and TRBJ2-2, with 9 bases identical to TRBD1. CDR1 and CDR2 from the germline V gene are SGHRS and YFSETQ. V trimming: 4 bases; J trimming: 2 bases; junction bases outside the gene matches: 6. The CDR3 has 16 residues. The CDR3 region has the DNA TGCGCCAGCAGCCCGCTGACAGGGGGTAACACCGGGGAGCTGTTTTTT. It specifies CASSPLTGGNTGELFF.

The chain uses TRBV2 and TRBJ1-2; no firm D call. V lost 3 bases and J lost 1, with 6 bases in between. The CDR3 loop spans 13 amino acids. Germline V CDR1 and CDR2: SNHLY, FYNNEI. The CDR3 region is CASSEGSNYGYTF. The CDR3 coding sequence is TGTGCCAGCAGTGAGGGCAGTAACTATGGCTACACCTTC.

V gene TRBV3-1 (or the pseudogene TRBV3-2) combines with J gene TRBJ2-5; weak D call: TRBD1 (6 bases). Germline V gene sequence: CDR1 LGHDT, CDR2 YNNKEL (reference sequence). CDR3 length: 14 residues. The V end was cut by 7 bases, the J end by 2 bases, with 14 bases between. The CDR3 DNA sequence: TGTGCCAGCACCCCCAGGGACAAACAAGAGACCCAGTACTTC. Encoded protein: CASTPRDKQETQYF.

This clone is a singleton in its sample. J is TRBJ2-3 and V is TRBV19; no reliable D call. CDR3 length: 14 amino acids. Between the trimmed V and J ends, which lost 5 bases and 0 bases, there was a span of 9 bases. Germline CDR1 is LNHDA and CDR2 is SQIVND (reference sequence). The CDR3 reads CASSSQPSTDTQYF. CDR3 nucleotides: TGTGCCAGTAGTTCACAGCCCAGCACAGATACGCAGTATTTT.

V gene TRBV2 combines with J gene TRBJ2-1; tentative D call: TRBD2 (5 bases). Trimming removed 2 bases from V and 5 bases from J, with 13 bases in between. Germline V gene data show CDR1 as SNHLY and CDR2 as FYNNEI. The CDR3 length is 15 residues. CDR3 loop: CASSEWRIAHNEQFF. In DNA, the CDR3 is TGTGCCAGCAGTGAATGGAGGATAGCACACAATGAGCAGTTCTTC.

The chain employs TRBV4-1 and TRBJ2-5; D is perhaps TRBD2 (6 bases). CDR1 and CDR2 (germline): MGHRA, YSYEKL. V was clipped by 2 bases and J by 1 base, with 14 bases between them. The CDR3 sequence is 16 residues long. The CDR3 loop reads CASSQQEGRGQETQYF. CDR3 in DNA: TGCGCCAGCAGCCAACAGGAGGGACGAGGCCAAGAGACCCAGTACTTC.

CDR3 amino acids: CASREGAGNYGYTF. In nucleotides, the CDR3 is TGTGCCAGCAGGGAGGGGGCGGGAAACTATGGCTACACCTTC. This chain links TRBV3-1 (or the pseudogene TRBV3-2) with TRBJ1-2; 7 nucleotides line up with TRBD1. The V gene's germline CDR1 is LGHDT and CDR2 YNNKEL (reference sequence). The CDR3 covers 14 residues. The junction had 6 bases not matched to a gene; V was cut back by 6 bases and J by 2 bases.

The chain recombines TRBV5-5 with TRBJ2-7; TRBD1 matches 10 bases. Trimming cost V 3 bases and J 5 bases; bases outside gene matches: 8. The CDR3 covers 15 residues. Germline V gives CDR1 SGHKS, CDR2 YYEKEE (reference sequence). CDR3 amino acids: CASSSAGQGFDEQYF. The CDR3 bases are TGTGCCAGCAGCTCGGCGGGACAGGGGTTCGACGAGCAGTACTTC.

This clone was counted only a few times. The chain carries TRBV19 and TRBJ1-1, with no clear D. The CDR3 has 13 residues. CDR1 and CDR2 (germline): LNHDA, SQIVND (reference sequence). V was trimmed by 3 bases and J by 2 bases, leaving 7 bases between them. In DNA, the CDR3 is TGTGCCAGTAGTATCACTTTAAACACTGAAGCTTTCTTT. Encoded protein: CASSITLNTEAFF.

The genes are TRBV5-4 and TRBJ1-1, with 7 positions matching TRBD1. The CDR3 length is 14 residues. J lost 7 bases, V lost 0 bases, and 6 bases had no gene match. Germline assignment: CDR1 SGHNT and CDR2 YYREEE (reference sequence). The CDR3 bases are TGTGCCAGCAGCTTGGGACAGGGCCCCTTTGAAGCTTTCTTT. This sequence encodes CASSLGQGPFEAFF.

Only a few counts were recorded for this clone. The rearrangement links TRBV6-5 to TRBJ2-2; 9 bases agree with TRBD1. This CDR3 has 14 amino acids. Germline-derived CDR1 and CDR2 are MNHEY and SVGAGI. Losses at the gene ends were 10 bases for V and 4 bases for J; bases not matched to a gene: 7. CDR3 in amino acids: CATKPGQGTGELFF. Here the CDR3 DNA reads TGTGCCACCAAACCGGGACAGGGCACCGGGGAGCTGTTTTTT.